This TCR beta chain originates from a study of molecular identifiers for immune sequencing clone quantification. General observations from the study: Highly expanded clone sizes could be underestimated by identical TCR molecules that share a barcode.

This clonotype was counted a few times. Its target is unknown. TCRdb reprocessed the PCR reads via MiXCR and lists one record per CDR3 protein. Here the sample spans over 550,000 distinct CDR3 sequences, approximately 24% being singletons. Trimming cost V 6 bases and J 0 bases, with 15 bases left between them. The CDR3 runs 15 residues. Germline assignment: CDR1 MDHEN and CDR2 SYDVKM. Every naive CD8 library was made from between roughly 18,000 and 1,000,000 sorted cells with 10%, 30% or 50% RNA. Based on a CD8+CD4-CCR7+CD45RA+ profile, naive CD8 T cells were sorted. The gene calls are TRBV28 and TRBJ2-7; D possibly corresponds to TRBD2 (6 bases). This sequence originates from a human donor in good health. Some libraries in this study had Jurkat cell RNA spiked in. The sample was naive CD8+ T cells from blood, with Jurkat cell RNA spiked in. Subset indicated: FACS-sorted CD8+CD4-CCR7+CD45RA+ naive T cells. Here the CDR3 DNA reads TGTGCCAGCAGCCCTGAGGTAGCGGTCTCCTACGAGCAGTACTTC. Translation gives CASSPEVAVSYEQYF.